This record looks at one T cell receptor (beta chain) sequence and its context. This CDR3 region has 13 residues. Germline V lookup: CDR1 MNHEY, CDR2 SVGAGI. V was pared by 5 bases and J by 6 bases, with 10 bases between. The data derive from a study of blood T cell repertoires in COVID-19. Study summary: Some COVID-19 samples were acute and others convalescent; all came from the United States, Italy and Spain. The cDNA or gDNA used as material had been derived from T cells, B-cell-depleted T cells, or PBMCs.

Per the authors' pipeline: From reference gene primer amplification, estimates of nucleated cell counts were derived. Sequencing was performed with immunoSEQ multiplex PCR; in TCRdb, only in-frame clones are kept and a portion is missing. That table is the source of V, J and clone size, and D and trimming were worked out from the DNA. The table has 120,000 to 150,000 clones, more than 65% seen once. The sequence derives from an older man with acute or convalescent COVID-19. The J gene is TRBJ2-2, the V gene TRBV6-5; D might be TRBD2 (5 bases). Sequencing was done on a sample of peripheral blood. The CDR3 sequence: CASSTRWAGELFF. The CDR3 DNA reads as TGTGCCAGCAGTACTAGGTGGGCCGGGGAGCTGTTTTTT.